This entry lists 4 T cell receptor beta chains sequenced from one sample in a study of neurological immune-mediated disorders. Each CDR3 protein gets one entry after TCRdb re-called the 5' RACE reads with MiXCR. The repertoire holds 15,000 to 20,000 distinct CDR3 sequences, with around 7.6% as singletons. Sequencing was done on a sample of CD8+ T cells from blood. The receptors come from a woman in her thirties with HTLV-1-associated myelopathy (HAM/TSP).

This clonotype was picked up many times. This chain joins TRBV5-1 and TRBJ1-1, with D possibly matching TRBD1 (6 bases). Germline-derived CDR1 and CDR2 are SGHRS and YFSETQ. CDR3 length: 15 residues. The V gene lost 4 bases and the J gene lost 9 bases, with 22 bases spanning the gap. The CDR3 loop reads CASSQTGQNQLKAFF. CDR3 coding DNA: TGCGCCAGCAGCCAAACTGGACAGAACCAACTAAAAGCTTTCTTT.

On this clonotype itself: A junction boundary mismatches the germline segment, possibly from a read error. The V and J genes are TRBV30 and TRBJ2-6; D ambiguous. This CDR3 has 17 amino acids. Germline V gene sequence: CDR1 GTSNPN, CDR2 SVGIG (reference sequence). The DNA of the CDR3 is TGTGCCTGGAGTCCCAACAGTCTCCCCTCTGGGGACAACGTCCTGACTTTC. Translating gives CAWSPNSLPSGDNVLTF.

This clonotype has a count of ten or more. A much bigger clone sits one base away, suggesting this may be a read error. The J gene is TRBJ2-7, the V gene TRBV29-1; D is unclear. V gave up 6 bases and J gave up 4 bases, with 16 bases separating them. The CDR3 loop spans 13 amino acids. The germline V gene encodes CDR1 SQVTM and CDR2 ANQGSEA. CDR3 DNA: TGCAGCGTGGTTTGGCCAGGCAGGTACGAGCAGTACTTC. It codes for CSVVWPGRYEQYF.

With respect to this clonotype: A much more abundant neighbour one base away suggests this may be a read error. The V call is TRBV6-5, the J call TRBJ1-1, with D hard to call. CDR3 length equals 13 residues. CDR1 MNHEY and CDR2 SVGAGI come from the germline V gene. CDR3 coding DNA: TGTACCAGCAGTTTGTGGGGGAACACTGAAGCTTTCTTT. Translating gives CTSSLWGNTEAFF.